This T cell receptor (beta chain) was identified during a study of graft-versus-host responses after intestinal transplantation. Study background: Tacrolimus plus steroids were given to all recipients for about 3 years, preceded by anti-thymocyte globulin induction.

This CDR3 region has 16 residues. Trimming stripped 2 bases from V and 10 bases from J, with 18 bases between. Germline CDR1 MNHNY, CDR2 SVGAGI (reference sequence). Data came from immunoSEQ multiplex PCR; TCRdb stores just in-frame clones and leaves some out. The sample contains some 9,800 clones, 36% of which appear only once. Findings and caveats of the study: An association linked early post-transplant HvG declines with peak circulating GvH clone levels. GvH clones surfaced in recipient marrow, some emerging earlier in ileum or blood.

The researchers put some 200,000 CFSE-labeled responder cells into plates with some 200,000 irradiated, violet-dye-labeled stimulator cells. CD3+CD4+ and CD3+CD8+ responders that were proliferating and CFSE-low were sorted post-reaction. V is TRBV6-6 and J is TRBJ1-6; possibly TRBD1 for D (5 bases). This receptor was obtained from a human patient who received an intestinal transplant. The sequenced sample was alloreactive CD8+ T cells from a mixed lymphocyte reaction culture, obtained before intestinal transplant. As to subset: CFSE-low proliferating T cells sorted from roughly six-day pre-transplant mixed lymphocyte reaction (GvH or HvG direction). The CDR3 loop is CASSYPQQELGSPLHF. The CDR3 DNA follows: TGTGCCAGCAGTTACCCGCAACAGGAATTGGGGTCACCCCTCCACTTT.